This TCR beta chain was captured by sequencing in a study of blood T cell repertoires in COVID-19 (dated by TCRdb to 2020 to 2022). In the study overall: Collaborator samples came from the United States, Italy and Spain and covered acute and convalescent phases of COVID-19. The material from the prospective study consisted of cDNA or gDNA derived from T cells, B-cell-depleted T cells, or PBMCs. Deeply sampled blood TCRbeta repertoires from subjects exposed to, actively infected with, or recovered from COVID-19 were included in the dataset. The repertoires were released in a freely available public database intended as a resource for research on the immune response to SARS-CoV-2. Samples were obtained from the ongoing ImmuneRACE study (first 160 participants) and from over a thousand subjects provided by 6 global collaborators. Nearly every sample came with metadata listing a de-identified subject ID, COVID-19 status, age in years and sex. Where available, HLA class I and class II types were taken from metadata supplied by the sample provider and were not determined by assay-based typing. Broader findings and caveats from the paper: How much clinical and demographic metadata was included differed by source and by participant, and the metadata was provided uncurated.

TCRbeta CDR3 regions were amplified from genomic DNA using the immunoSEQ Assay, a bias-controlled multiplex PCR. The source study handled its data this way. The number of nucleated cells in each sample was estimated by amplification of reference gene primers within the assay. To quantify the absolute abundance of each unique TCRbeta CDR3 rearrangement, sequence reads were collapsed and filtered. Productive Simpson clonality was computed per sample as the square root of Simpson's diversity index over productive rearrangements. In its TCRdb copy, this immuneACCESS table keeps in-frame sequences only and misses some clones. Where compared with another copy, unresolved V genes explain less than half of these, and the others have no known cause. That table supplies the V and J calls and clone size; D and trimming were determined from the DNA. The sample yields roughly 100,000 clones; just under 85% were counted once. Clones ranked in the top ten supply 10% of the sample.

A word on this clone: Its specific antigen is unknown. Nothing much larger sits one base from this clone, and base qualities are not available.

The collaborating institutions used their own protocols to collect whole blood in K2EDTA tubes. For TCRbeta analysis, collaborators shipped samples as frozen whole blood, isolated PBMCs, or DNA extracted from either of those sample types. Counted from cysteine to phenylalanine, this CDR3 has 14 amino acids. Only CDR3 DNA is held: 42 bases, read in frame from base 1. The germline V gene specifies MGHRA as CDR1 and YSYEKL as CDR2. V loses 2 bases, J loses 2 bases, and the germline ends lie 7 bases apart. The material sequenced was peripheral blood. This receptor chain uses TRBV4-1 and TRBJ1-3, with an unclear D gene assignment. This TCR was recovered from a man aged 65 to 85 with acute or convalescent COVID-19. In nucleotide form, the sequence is TGCGCCAGCAGCCAATCCCCCGCTGGAAACACCATATATTTT. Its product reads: CASSQSPAGNTIYF.